This entry concerns a single T cell receptor beta chain. The antigen is undetermined. CDR3 size: 16 residues. V lost 4 bases, J lost 9 bases, and 9 bases stayed unmatched. Germline V gene lookup returns CDR1 SGHRS and CDR2 YFSETQ. PCR involved 60 Vbeta and 13 Jbeta primers. The repertoire was sequenced with immunoSEQ multiplex PCR; TCRdb's copy has only in-frame clones and lacks some. The profile shows under 150,000 clones, approximately 68% of them singletons. These data belong to a study of cytomegalovirus exposure and HLA in healthy donors. Study conclusions and caveats: There were 150 to 200 TCR beta chains listed as cytomegalovirus-associated. A missense DCLRE1C variant was associated with V- and J-gene trimming of TCR beta chains in a later analysis, and an independent cohort replicated the association. Fewer N-insertions than the approximately 700-donor mean were reportedly shown by an Asian-associated ancestry cluster in a later analysis.

This receptor was obtained from a man aged 25-45 years in good health and CMV-seropositive. The sequencing sample was made of PBMCs. The genes are TRBV5-1 and TRBJ2-1, with TRBD2 matching over 14 bases. CDR3 amino acids: CASSLAGTSGSSEQFF. The CDR3, as DNA: TGCGCCAGCAGCCTGGCCGGGACTAGCGGGAGCTCTGAGCAGTTCTTC.